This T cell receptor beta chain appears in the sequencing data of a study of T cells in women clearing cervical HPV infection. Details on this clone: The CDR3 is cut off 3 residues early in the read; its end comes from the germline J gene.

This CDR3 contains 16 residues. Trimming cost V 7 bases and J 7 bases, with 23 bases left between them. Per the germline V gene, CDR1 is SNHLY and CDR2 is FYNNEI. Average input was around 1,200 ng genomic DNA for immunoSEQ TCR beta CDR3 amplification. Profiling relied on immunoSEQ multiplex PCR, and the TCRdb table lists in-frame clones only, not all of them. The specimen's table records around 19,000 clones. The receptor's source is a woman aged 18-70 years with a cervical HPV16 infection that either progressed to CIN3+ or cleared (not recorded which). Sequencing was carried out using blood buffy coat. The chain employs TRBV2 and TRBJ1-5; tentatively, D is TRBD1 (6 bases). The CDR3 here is CASTAQGSDGRQPQHF. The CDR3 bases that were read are TGTGCCAGCACTGCGCAGGGGTCCGACGGTCGACAGCCC.